This T cell receptor (beta chain) was sequenced for a study of read filtering for tumor transcriptome and immune sequencing. This library used roughly 370 ng RNA and molecular barcoded adaptors spanning alpha/delta and beta/gamma chains. A single record per CDR3 protein comes from TCRdb applying MiXCR to the reads. The repertoire has 6,000 or so distinct CDR3 sequences, around 20% of them found once; the top ten carry approximately 25%. This clonotype is medium-sized by share. Sequencing was done on a sample of a population of CD138-negative cells sorted from bone marrow. This clonotype was sampled from a donor aged 40 or older with multiple myeloma.

The CDR3 bases are TGTGCCACCAGTGATTTCGGCAGGGCAGAGACCCAGTACTTC. Amino acids: CATSDFGRAETQYF. This chain links TRBV24-1 with TRBJ2-5; tentatively, D is TRBD1 (5 bases). The germline gives CDR1 KGHDR, CDR2 SFDVKD. The CDR3 is 14 amino acids. The V gene lost 1 base and the J gene lost 4 bases, with 9 bases spanning the gap.